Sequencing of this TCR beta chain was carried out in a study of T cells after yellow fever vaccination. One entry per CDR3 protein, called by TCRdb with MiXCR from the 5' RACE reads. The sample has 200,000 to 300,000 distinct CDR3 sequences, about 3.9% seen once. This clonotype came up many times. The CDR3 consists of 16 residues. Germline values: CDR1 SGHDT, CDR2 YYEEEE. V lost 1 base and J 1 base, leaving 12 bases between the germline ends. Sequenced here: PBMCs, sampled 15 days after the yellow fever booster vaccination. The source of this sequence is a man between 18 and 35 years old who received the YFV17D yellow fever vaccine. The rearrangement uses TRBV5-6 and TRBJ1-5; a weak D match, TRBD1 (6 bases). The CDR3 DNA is TGTGCCAGCAGCTTGTGGGGGCAGGGAAGCAATCAGCCCCAGCATTTT. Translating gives CASSLWGQGSNQPQHF.